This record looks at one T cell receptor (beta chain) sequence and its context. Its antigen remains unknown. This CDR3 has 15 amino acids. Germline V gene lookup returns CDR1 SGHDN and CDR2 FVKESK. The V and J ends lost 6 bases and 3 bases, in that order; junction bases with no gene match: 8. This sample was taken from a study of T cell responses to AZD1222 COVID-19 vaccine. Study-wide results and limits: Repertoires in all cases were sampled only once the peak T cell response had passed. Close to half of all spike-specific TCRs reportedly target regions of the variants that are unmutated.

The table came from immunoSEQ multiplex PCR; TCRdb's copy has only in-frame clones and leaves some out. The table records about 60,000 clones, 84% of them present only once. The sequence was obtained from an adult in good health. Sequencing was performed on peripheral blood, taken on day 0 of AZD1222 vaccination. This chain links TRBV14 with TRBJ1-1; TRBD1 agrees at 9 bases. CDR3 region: CASSPQGARDTEAFF. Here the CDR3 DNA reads TGTGCCAGCAGTCCACAGGGGGCGAGGGACACTGAAGCTTTCTTT.